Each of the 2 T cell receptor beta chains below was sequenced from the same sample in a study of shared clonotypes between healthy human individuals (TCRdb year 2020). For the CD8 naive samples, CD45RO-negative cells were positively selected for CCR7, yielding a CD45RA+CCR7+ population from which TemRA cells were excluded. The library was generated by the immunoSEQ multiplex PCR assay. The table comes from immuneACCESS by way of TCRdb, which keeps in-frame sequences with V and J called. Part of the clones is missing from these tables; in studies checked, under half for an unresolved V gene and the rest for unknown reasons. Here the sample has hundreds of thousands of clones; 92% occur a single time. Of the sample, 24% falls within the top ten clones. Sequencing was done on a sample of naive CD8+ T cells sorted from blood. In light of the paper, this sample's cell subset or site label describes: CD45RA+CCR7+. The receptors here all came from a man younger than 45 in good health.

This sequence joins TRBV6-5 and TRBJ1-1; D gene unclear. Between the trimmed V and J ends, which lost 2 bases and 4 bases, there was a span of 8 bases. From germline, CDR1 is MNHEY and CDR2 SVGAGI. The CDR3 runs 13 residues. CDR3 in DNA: TGTGCCAGCAGTTACCGTGGAACCACTGAAGCTTTCTTT. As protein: CASSYRGTTEAFF.

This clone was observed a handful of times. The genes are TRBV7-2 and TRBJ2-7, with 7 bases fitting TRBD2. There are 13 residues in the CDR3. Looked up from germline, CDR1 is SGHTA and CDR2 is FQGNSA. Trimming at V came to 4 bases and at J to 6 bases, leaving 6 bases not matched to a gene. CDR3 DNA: TGTGCCAGCAGCTCCCGAAGCGGGATCGAGCAGTACTTC. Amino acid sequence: CASSSRSGIEQYF.